A selection of T cell receptor beta chains follows, all from one sample in a study of blood T cell repertoires in COVID-19. The protocol was immunoSEQ multiplex PCR, while the TCRdb copy is restricted to in-frame clones and leaves out a portion. This sample has about 85,000 clones, with 85% to 95% found just once. Sequencing used peripheral blood. The receptors come from a human donor with active COVID-19. The donor label of this sample is uncertain. Both conserved end residues are part of each CDR3. The D gene is left open where the match is weak. Not all rows give a size; the values are once, few, many and, for expanded clones, a class.

J gene: TRBJ1-5; D gene: .; clone size: few; V gene: TRBV3-1/TRBV3-2; CDR3 DNA: TGTGCCAGCAGCCAAGACAGGGAAAATCAGCCCCAGCATTTT; CDR3 protein: CASSQDRENQPQHF
J gene: TRBJ2-5; D gene: .; clone size: .; V gene: TRBV4-1; CDR3 DNA: TGCGCCAGCAGCCAATCCCCAGACTCCCAAGAGACCCAGTACTTC; CDR3 protein: CASSQSPDSQETQYF
J gene: TRBJ2-6; D gene: TRBD1; clone size: .; V gene: TRBV9; CDR3 DNA: TGTGCCAGCAGCATCGGGACAGGGGGAAACTCTGGGGCCAACGTCCTGACTTTC; CDR3 protein: CASSIGTGGNSGANVLTF
J gene: TRBJ1-2; D gene: TRBD1; clone size: .; V gene: TRBV19; CDR3 DNA: TGTGCCAGTAGTATCTCCCGGACAGGGATTGGTTATGGCTACACCTTC; CDR3 protein: CASSISRTGIGYGYTF
J gene: TRBJ1-1; D gene: .; clone size: .; V gene: TRBV6-5; CDR3 DNA: TGTGCCAGCAGTCCCAGGGCGACGGGTGAAGCTTTCTTT; CDR3 protein: CASSPRATGEAFF
J gene: TRBJ1-3; D gene: .; clone size: .; V gene: TRBV6-5; CDR3 DNA: TGTGCCAGCAGTCGAGGGAAGGGGGCTGGAAACACCATATATTTT; CDR3 protein: CASSRGKGAGNTIYF
J gene: TRBJ2-3; D gene: TRBD1; clone size: .; V gene: TRBV6-4; CDR3 DNA: TGTGCCAGCAGCCCTACAGGGGGCCGCACAGATACGCAGTATTTT; CDR3 protein: CASSPTGGRTDTQYF
J gene: TRBJ2-7; D gene: .; clone size: few; V gene: TRBV6-2/TRBV6-3; CDR3 DNA: TGTGCCAGCACCCCGTCAGGGAAAACTTACGAGCAGTACTTC; CDR3 protein: CASTPSGKTYEQYF
J gene: TRBJ1-5; D gene: .; clone size: .; V gene: TRBV6-6; CDR3 DNA: TGTGCCAGCAGTTACGGGGGGTTCGGGGGCAATCAGCCCCAGCATTTT; CDR3 protein: CASSYGGFGGNQPQHF
J gene: TRBJ2-1; D gene: TRBD1; clone size: .; V gene: TRBV15; CDR3 DNA: TGTGCCACCAGCAGAGATTTGGCAGGGACAGGGAATCATCAGTTCTTC; CDR3 protein: CATSRDLAGTGNHQFF
J gene: TRBJ2-7; D gene: TRBD1; clone size: .; V gene: TRBV5-4; CDR3 DNA: TGTGCCAGCAGCGGGACAGCAGGTCCTCCCTACGAGCAGTACTTC; CDR3 protein: CASSGTAGPPYEQYF
J gene: TRBJ1-3; D gene: TRBD1; clone size: .; V gene: TRBV19; CDR3 DNA: TGTGCCAGTAGTTCCTGGACAGGGACTGGAAACACCATATATTTT; CDR3 protein: CASSSWTGTGNTIYF
J gene: TRBJ2-1; D gene: .; clone size: .; V gene: TRBV7-6; CDR3 DNA: TGTGCCAGCAGCTACGAAACTAATGAGCAGTTCTTC; CDR3 protein: CASSYETNEQFF
J gene: TRBJ2-1; D gene: .; clone size: .; V gene: TRBV5-1; CDR3 DNA: TGCGCCAGCAGCTTCGTTAGCGACGCGGGCGATGAGCAGTTCTTC; CDR3 protein: CASSFVSDAGDEQFF
J gene: TRBJ2-3; D gene: .; clone size: .; V gene: TRBV6-1; CDR3 DNA: TGTGCCAGCAGTGAAAGCGGGGCAGGGGATTCAGATACGCAGTATTTT; CDR3 protein: CASSESGAGDSDTQYF
J gene: TRBJ2-7; D gene: .; clone size: once; V gene: TRBV21-1; CDR3 DNA: TGTGCCATAAAACCCGGGACTAGCGGGTCCACGACGCCCTCCTACGAGCAGTACTTC; CDR3 protein: CAIKPGTSGSTTPSYEQYF
J gene: TRBJ2-5; D gene: TRBD2; clone size: once; V gene: TRBV5-7; CDR3 DNA: TGTGCCAGCAGCTTTGGACTAGCGGGGGGTCAAGAGACCCAGTACTTC; CDR3 protein: CASSFGLAGGQETQYF
J gene: TRBJ2-7; D gene: .; clone size: .; V gene: TRBV4-2; CDR3 DNA: TGTGCCAGCAGCTTTGGGGGCCCCTATGAGCAGTACTTC; CDR3 protein: CASSFGGPYEQYF
J gene: TRBJ2-5; D gene: TRBD1; clone size: .; V gene: TRBV19; CDR3 DNA: TGTGCCAGTAGTAGCTTGGGACAGAAACAAGAGACCCAGTACTTC; CDR3 protein: CASSSLGQKQETQYF
J gene: TRBJ2-1; D gene: .; clone size: .; V gene: TRBV27; CDR3 DNA: TGTGCCAGCAGTTCCCGGGGAAGCTCCTACAATGAGCAGTTCTTC; CDR3 protein: CASSSRGSSYNEQFF
J gene: TRBJ2-1; D gene: TRBD2; clone size: .; V gene: TRBV4-2; CDR3 DNA: TGTGCCAGCAGCCCGGGCGGGGGGAGATACAATGAGCAGTTCTTC; CDR3 protein: CASSPGGGRYNEQFF
J gene: TRBJ1-2; D gene: TRBD1; clone size: once; V gene: TRBV20-1; CDR3 DNA: TGCAGTGCTAGTCGGCCGGACAGGGGTACTGAGGGCTACACCTTC; CDR3 protein: CSASRPDRGTEGYTF
J gene: TRBJ2-5; D gene: TRBD1; clone size: once; V gene: TRBV24-1; CDR3 DNA: TGTGCCACCAGTGCCGACAGGGGGGAGACCCAGTACTTC; CDR3 protein: CATSADRGETQYF
J gene: TRBJ2-1; D gene: .; clone size: .; V gene: TRBV11-1; CDR3 DNA: TGTGCCAGCAGCTTCCGACATGGCGAGCAGTTCTTC; CDR3 protein: CASSFRHGEQFF
J gene: TRBJ2-2; D gene: TRBD1; clone size: .; V gene: TRBV11-1; CDR3 DNA: TGTGCCAGCAGTTCACTCCGACAGGGCACCGGGGAGCTGTTTTTT; CDR3 protein: CASSSLRQGTGELFF